This TCR beta chain is from a study of control samples from healthy donors and cancer patients. With V trimmed by 6 bases and J by 8 bases, 8 bases remained unmatched. The germline V gene has CDR1 LGHNT and CDR2 FRNRAP. The CDR3 length is 14 residues. Some clones are missing from TCRdb's copy, which holds only in-frame ones; the method was immunoSEQ multiplex PCR. The repertoire holds approximately 97,000 clones, with roughly 92% as singletons. The receptor was derived from a human donor in good health. The donor label of this sample is uncertain. Specimen: blood. The J gene is TRBJ2-1, the V gene TRBV12-5, with TRBD1 matching over 9 bases. The CDR3 loop reads CASGDRGKIDEQFF. In DNA, the CDR3 is TGTGCTAGTGGGGACAGGGGAAAGATAGATGAGCAGTTCTTC.